This TCR beta chain comes out of a study of human T cells and chemical hapten exposure. V was pared by 4 bases and J by 0 bases, with 13 bases between. The germline V gene encodes CDR1 MNHNS and CDR2 SASEGT. This CDR3 region has 16 residues. Documented time point: patch test 1, 2 weeks after DPC sensitization. The treatment was: therapeutic diphenylcyclopropenone sensitization with weekly scalp DPC. TCRdb used MiXCR to reprocess the RACE reads, holding one entry per CDR3 protein. This table has 340,000 or so distinct CDR3 sequences, about 7% appearing once. The clonotype comes from a woman aged 18-35 years with alopecia areata. Some clones in this sample may be carry-over from other donors' samples. The chain joins TRBV6-1 to TRBJ1-3, with unresolved D. Sequencing used whole blood, obtained in connection with sensitization to the hapten diphenylcyclopropenone (DPC). The CDR3 DNA sequence: TGTGCCAGCAGTGCATTTATTACAGACTCTGGAAACACCATATATTTT. Its protein product is CASSAFITDSGNTIYF.